The entry below gives a single T cell receptor (beta chain) sequence along with its context. The antigen is undetermined. J lost 8 bases, V lost 5 bases, and 13 bases had no gene match. CDR1 is SEHNR, CDR2 FQNEAQ, per germline (reference sequence). The CDR3 runs 16 residues. The data belong to a study of blood T cells in healthy people across ages. Study findings and constraints: Versus aged donors, long-lived donors had higher diversity and more naive CD4+ cells.

For the second PCR, which ran for 7 to 11 cycles, a sample-barcoded 5' primer and a J-beta primer mix were used. Each sample provided no less than 2.5 million CDR3-containing paired-end reads. TCRdb re-called the 5' RACE reads through MiXCR, storing one row per CDR3 protein. The table lists about 680,000 distinct CDR3 sequences, 49% of them singletons. The chain is built from TRBV7-9 and TRBJ2-1; 9 nucleotides agree with TRBD1. The material sequenced was blood. The sequence came from an older woman in good health. The CDR3: CASSHSGTGMSDEQFF. CDR3 bases: TGTGCCAGCAGCCATTCCGGGACAGGGATGAGCGATGAGCAGTTCTTC.